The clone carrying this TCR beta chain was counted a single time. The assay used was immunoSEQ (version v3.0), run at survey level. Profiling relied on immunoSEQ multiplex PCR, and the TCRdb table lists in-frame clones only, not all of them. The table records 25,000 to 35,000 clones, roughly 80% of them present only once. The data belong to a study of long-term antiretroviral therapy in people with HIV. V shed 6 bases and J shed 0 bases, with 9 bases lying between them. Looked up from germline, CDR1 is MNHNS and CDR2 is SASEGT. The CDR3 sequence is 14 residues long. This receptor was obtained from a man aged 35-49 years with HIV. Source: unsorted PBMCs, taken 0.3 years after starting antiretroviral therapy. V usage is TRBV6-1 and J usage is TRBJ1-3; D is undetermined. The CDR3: CASRPGYSGNTIYF. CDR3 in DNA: TGTGCCAGCAGGCCTGGTTACTCTGGAAACACCATATATTTT.